The 9 T cell receptor beta chains below were found in one sample sequenced in a study of CD8 T cells in ankylosing spondylitis. TCRdb ran MiXCR on the 5' RACE reads and lists one entry per CDR3 protein. The table records under 400,000 distinct CDR3 sequences, roughly 12% of them present only once. Material for sequencing was blood, either unsorted or a sorted T cell fraction (not recorded which). All receptors come from a female donor with ankylosing spondylitis or in good health (not recorded which).

The chain joins TRBV9 to TRBJ2-2; 8 bases agree with TRBD2. CDR3 length equals 18 residues. The germline CDR1 and CDR2 sequences are SGDLS and YYNGEE. The J segment lost 6 bases and the V segment lost 0 bases, leaving 13 bases of the junction unmatched. CDR3 DNA: TGTGCCAGCAGCGTAGGCCCAGCGGGGGCCACCTTGGCCGGGGAGCTGTTTTTT. Residues: CASSVGPAGATLAGELFF.

This clonotype was picked up many times. V gene TRBV5-1 combines with J gene TRBJ2-3, with TRBD2 matching over 7 bases. The CDR3 is 15 residues long. The J segment lost 0 bases and the V segment lost 2 bases, leaving 3 bases of the junction unmatched. Germline CDR1 and CDR2: SGHRS and YFSETQ. CDR3 DNA: TGCGCCAGCAGCTTTGAACTAGCGAGCACAGATACGCAGTATTTT. Protein product: CASSFELASTDTQYF.

This clonotype was picked up many times. The chain joins TRBV9 to TRBJ2-3; D is undetermined. Trimming left V 4 bases short and J 0 bases short, with 12 bases between. This CDR3 has 15 amino acids. Germline-derived CDR1 and CDR2 are SGDLS and YYNGEE. The CDR3 loop reads CASSFGLYSTDTQYF. The CDR3, as DNA: TGTGCCAGCAGCTTCGGTCTATATAGCACAGATACGCAGTATTTT.

This clonotype was recorded at least ten times. The chain links TRBV5-4 to TRBJ2-1; maybe TRBD1 (5 bases). Germline assignment: CDR1 SGHNT and CDR2 YYREEE (reference sequence). The length of the CDR3 is 14 residues. The germline V and J ends were trimmed by 1 base and 3 bases, with 8 bases remaining between them. In nucleotides, the CDR3 is TGTGCCAGCAGCTTGTCTCAGGGCTACAATGAGCAGTTCTTC. It yields the protein CASSLSQGYNEQFF. The complete variable domain, with remaining parts taken from reference TRBV5-4 and TRBJ2-1, reads ETGVTQSPTHLIKTRGQQVTLRCSSQSGHNTVSWYQQALGQGPQFIFQYYREEENGRGNFPPRFSGLQFPNYSSELNVNALELDDSALYLCASSLSQGYNEQFFGPGTRLTVL.

The chain combines TRBV12-3 or TRBV12-4 with TRBJ1-5; TRBD1 might be the D (6 bases). The CDR3 length is 17 residues. Trimming stripped 3 bases from V and 4 bases from J, with 19 bases between. The CDR3 nucleotides are TGTGCCAGCAGTTTGGTAGATCTACGACAGGATAATCAGCCCCAGCATTTT. Translating it yields CASSLVDLRQDNQPQHF.

This clonotype was seen repeatedly, ten times or more. At one boundary the junction diverges from the germline segment, which might be a read error. This chain links TRBV12-3 or TRBV12-4 with TRBJ2-1, with D perhaps TRBD1 or TRBD2 (5 bases each). This CDR3 has 14 amino acids. The CDR3 coding sequence is TGTGCCAGCACTTTAGGGGACGGTTACAATGAGCAGTTCTTC. Translating it yields CASTLGDGYNEQFF.

The chain uses TRBV6-1 and TRBJ2-6; D is perhaps TRBD1 or TRBD2 (6 bases each). With 5 bases removed from V and 4 bases from J, the gap between germline ends came to 12 bases. The germline gives CDR1 MNHNS, CDR2 SASEGT. CDR3 length equals 15 residues. CDR3 bases: TGTGCCAGCAGTACAAGGGGGGCCGGGGCCAACGTCCTGACTTTC. This sequence encodes CASSTRGAGANVLTF.

This clonotype appeared a few times. The V and J genes are TRBV11-2 and TRBJ2-1, with 10 positions matching TRBD2. In germline, CDR1 is SGHAT, CDR2 FQNNGV. CDR3 length equals 20 residues. The V segment lost 1 base and the J segment 0 bases; nucleotides outside the gene matches: 12. CDR3 in DNA: TGTGCCAGCAGCTTAGGATCTAGCGGGAGAGGTGGAGTCTCCTACAATGAGCAGTTCTTC. It specifies CASSLGSSGRGGVSYNEQFF.

Of note for this clonotype: A much bigger clone sits one base away, suggesting this may be a read error. The chain couples TRBV20-1 to TRBJ1-1; D perhaps matches TRBD1 (5 bases). The CDR3 totals 11 residues. Germline loops: CDR1 DFQATT, CDR2 SNEGSKA (reference sequence). CDR3 region: CSAYTGSRALF. DNA for the CDR3: TGCAGTGCTTATACAGGTTCAAGGGCTCTCTTT.